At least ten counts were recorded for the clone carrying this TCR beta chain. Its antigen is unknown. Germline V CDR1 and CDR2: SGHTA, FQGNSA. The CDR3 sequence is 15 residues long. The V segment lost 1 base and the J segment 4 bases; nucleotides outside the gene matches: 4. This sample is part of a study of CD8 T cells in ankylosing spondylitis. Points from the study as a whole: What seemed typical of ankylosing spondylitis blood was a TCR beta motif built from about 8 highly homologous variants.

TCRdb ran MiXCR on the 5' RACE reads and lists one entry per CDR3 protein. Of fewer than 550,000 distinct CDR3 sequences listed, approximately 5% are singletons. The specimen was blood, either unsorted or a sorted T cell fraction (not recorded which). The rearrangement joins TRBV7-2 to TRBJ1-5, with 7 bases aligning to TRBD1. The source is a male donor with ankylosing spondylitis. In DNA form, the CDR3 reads TGTGCCAGCAGCTTAGAGGGGACAGTTAATCAGCCCCAGCATTTT. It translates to CASSLEGTVNQPQHF.